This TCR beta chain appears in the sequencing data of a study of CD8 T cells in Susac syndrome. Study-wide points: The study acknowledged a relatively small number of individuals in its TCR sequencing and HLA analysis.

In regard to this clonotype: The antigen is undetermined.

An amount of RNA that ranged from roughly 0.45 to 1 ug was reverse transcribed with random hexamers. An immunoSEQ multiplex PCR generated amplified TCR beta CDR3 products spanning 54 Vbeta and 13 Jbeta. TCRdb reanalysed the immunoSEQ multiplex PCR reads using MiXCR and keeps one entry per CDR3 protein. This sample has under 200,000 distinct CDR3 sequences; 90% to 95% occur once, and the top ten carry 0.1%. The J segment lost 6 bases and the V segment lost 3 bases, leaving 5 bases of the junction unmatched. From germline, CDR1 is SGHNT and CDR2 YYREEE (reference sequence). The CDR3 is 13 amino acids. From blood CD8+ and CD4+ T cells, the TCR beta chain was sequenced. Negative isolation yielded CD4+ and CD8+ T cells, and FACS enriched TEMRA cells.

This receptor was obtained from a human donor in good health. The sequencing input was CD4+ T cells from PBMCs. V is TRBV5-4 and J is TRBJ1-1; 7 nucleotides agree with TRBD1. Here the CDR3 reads CASSWDRRAEAFF. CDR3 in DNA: TGTGCCAGCAGCTGGGACAGACGCGCTGAAGCTTTCTTT.